Given below is one TCR beta chain in context. Its antigen is currently unknown. This specimen belongs to a study of cytomegalovirus exposure and HLA in healthy donors. The study's findings and limits: When analyzed later, a missense DCLRE1C variant was found to be linked to TCR beta V- and J-gene trimming. The authors enumerated under 200 TCR beta chains as linked to cytomegalovirus.

This CDR3 has 15 residues. Germline CDR1 and CDR2: SNHLY and FYNNEI. Trimming took off 5 bases at V and 0 bases at J, with 12 bases between the two ends. The PCR employed 60 Vbeta primers together with 13 Jbeta primers. Some clones are missing from TCRdb's copy, which holds only in-frame ones; the method was immunoSEQ multiplex PCR. The sample includes roughly 140,000 clones, about four fifths of them seen just once. Healthy bone marrow donors formed the donor group. This sequence originates from a man younger than 40 in good health and CMV-seropositive. Sequencing input: PBMCs. This sequence joins TRBV2 and TRBJ2-3, with D possibly TRBD2 on 6 matching bases. The DNA for the CDR3 is TGTGCCAGCAGTCCCCTCGGGGGAAGCACAGATACGCAGTATTTT. Protein sequence: CASSPLGGSTDTQYF.